This T cell receptor (beta chain) was identified in a study of T cells expressing NK-cell markers. Study at large: Repertoire data for TCR beta were derived from sorted T cells (CD3+CD56+NKG2C+, CD3+CD56+NKG2C- and CD3+CD56-NKG2C+). The study sequenced eight donors, seven HCMV-seropositive and one seronegative. Study-level results: One observes that, in several donors, these clonotypes were also the leading ones within the CD3+CD56-NKG2C+ fraction.

This CDR3 spans 13 amino acids. Germline-derived CDR1 and CDR2 are DFQATT and SNEGSKA (reference sequence). Each CDR3 protein gets one entry in TCRdb, which reprocessed the 5' RACE reads and gives no DNA. The sample's table shows fewer than 300,000 distinct CDR3 sequences. As for this clonotype: Its specificity is not known.

The receptor was derived from a woman between 18 and 69 years old in good health. The gene calls are TRBV20-1 and TRBJ2-5; TCRdb's D call of TRBD1 is untestable without DNA. Sequencing was carried out using blood T cells: a sorted CD56 or NKG2C T cell subset, CD4+ or CD8+ T cells, or bulk PBMC T cells (not recorded which). This CDR3 is CSARAYRVETQYF.